The clone carrying this T cell receptor (beta chain) was detected a few times. The antigen remains undetermined. The investigators reverse transcribed all of the isolated RNA, so they sequenced expressed TCRB transcripts. Repertoires were generated with immunoSEQ multiplex PCR, while TCRdb's copy carries only in-frame clones and drops some. The sample contains nearly 700,000 clones, roughly an eighth of which appear only once. The entry originates in a study of beta chain features in type 1 diabetes. The overall study: Healthy donors and patients showed comparable age, gender and cell yields. Sorted cell examination encompassed about 110 million cells across all samples.

Per the germline V gene, CDR1 is SQVTM and CDR2 is ANQGSEA. There are 14 residues in the CDR3. Trimming took 5 bases from V and 1 from J, leaving 14 bases between them. General study findings and limits: All four CD4+ subsets from Type 1 diabetes patients carried moderately but significantly shorter TCRB CDR3s. These data did not resolve whether HLA type affects TCRB rearrangement. VDJ junctions from patients with type 1 diabetes contained fewer insertions and more deletions.

This clonotype was obtained from a man younger than 35 with type 1 diabetes. The rearrangement links TRBV29-1 to TRBJ1-1; D is perhaps TRBD1 (5 bases). Specimen: naive CD4+ T cells from blood. This CDR3 is CSVSPRGTNTEAFF. The CDR3 region has the DNA TGCAGCGTTTCCCCCCGGGGGACGAACACTGAAGCTTTCTTT.